Below are 10 T cell receptor beta chains sequenced from a single sample in a study of radiation and T cells in renal cell carcinoma. The time point is: baseline pretreatment blood. Treatment denoted: 15 Gy SBRT to primary tumor, nephrectomy 4 weeks later. Clones were sequenced by immunoSEQ multiplex PCR, and TCRdb holds only the in-frame ones, with some missing. The repertoire holds about 160,000 clones, with roughly nine tenths as singletons. The sequencing here drew on blood, taken from a patient whose treatment included radiotherapy and nephrectomy. Receptors were obtained from a woman in her seventies with renal cell carcinoma.

This clone was found once. The gene calls are TRBV9 and TRBJ2-7; 7 positions match TRBD1. The length of the CDR3 is 13 residues. Looked up from germline, CDR1 is SGDLS and CDR2 is YYNGEE. J lost 2 bases, V lost 7 bases, and 6 bases had no gene match. The CDR3 DNA follows: TGTGCCAGCTCACGGACAGGAGCCTACGAGCAGTACTTC. This sequence encodes CASSRTGAYEQYF.

The J gene is TRBJ1-4, the V gene TRBV7-9; no definite D call. The germline V and J ends were trimmed by 5 bases and 8 bases, with 15 bases remaining between them. This CDR3 has 14 amino acids. Germline V gene data show CDR1 as SEHNR and CDR2 as FQNEAQ (reference sequence). The CDR3, as DNA: TGTGCCAGCAGCCCGGACTGGGTTGGCGAAAAACTGTTTTTT. Its translation: CASSPDWVGEKLFF.

The rearrangement uses TRBV27 and TRBJ1-2, with D tentatively TRBD1 (5 bases). CDR1 is MNHEY and CDR2 is SMNVEV in the germline V gene (reference sequence). Trimming removed 2 bases from V and 4 bases from J, with 11 bases in between. The length of the CDR3 is 14 residues. The CDR3 loop is CASSLAGEGYGYTF. The CDR3 bases are TGTGCCAGCAGTTTAGCGGGGGAGGGCTATGGCTACACCTTC.

CDR3 coding DNA: TGTGCCAGCACCGAGGGGGGGGGCGGCACCACTGAAGCTTTCTTT. This encodes CASTEGGGGTTEAFF. The genes are TRBV28 and TRBJ1-1, with D possibly TRBD1 on 6 matching bases. The CDR3 spans 15 residues. Germline V gene lookup returns CDR1 MDHEN and CDR2 SYDVKM. Trimming shortened V by 7 bases and J by 4 bases, and 19 bases separated the two germline ends.

This sequence joins TRBV4-1 and TRBJ1-1, with D possibly matching TRBD1 (5 bases). V dropped 0 bases and J dropped 1 base, with 12 bases sitting between them. The V gene's germline CDR1 is MGHRA and CDR2 YSYEKL. The CDR3 is 16 residues long. The CDR3 DNA reads as TGCGCCAGCAGCCAAGATGGGGCCAGGAGGAACACTGAAGCTTTCTTT. Its protein is CASSQDGARRNTEAFF.

This clone was counted a single time. The chain is built from TRBV23-1 and TRBJ1-6; D is unclear. TRBV23-1 counts as an open reading frame of uncertain function. Between the trimmed V and J ends, which lost 3 bases and 8 bases, there was a span of 8 bases. This CDR3 has 13 residues. In nucleotides, the CDR3 is TGCGCCAGCAGTCAGCCTGTGGATTCACCCCTCCACTTT. Residues: CASSQPVDSPLHF.

V gene TRBV28 combines with J gene TRBJ1-2; D not certain. V lost 5 bases, J lost 0 bases, and 10 bases lay in between. The CDR3 length is 14 residues. From germline, CDR1 is MDHEN and CDR2 SYDVKM. Written as DNA, the CDR3 is TGTGCCAGCAGTGCCCTAATACCTAACTATGGCTACACCTTC. Translating gives CASSALIPNYGYTF.

A few counts support this clone. This rearrangement joins TRBV19 to TRBJ2-1; the match to TRBD1 covers 10 bases. Trimming took 5 bases from V and 3 from J; bases not matched to a gene: 1. CDR1 and CDR2 (germline): LNHDA, SQIVND (reference sequence). The length of the CDR3 is 14 residues. Here the CDR3 DNA reads TGTGCCAGTAGTGGGACAGGGGTCTACAATGAGCAGTTCTTC. This translates into CASSGTGVYNEQFF.

V is TRBV19 and J is TRBJ1-3; weak D call: TRBD1 (5 bases). The germline V gene encodes CDR1 LNHDA and CDR2 SQIVND (reference sequence). The CDR3 is 14 residues long. V was cut by 11 bases and J by 0 bases, with 14 bases left in between. CDR3 nucleotides: TGTGCCGTCTATGAGGGGAACTCTGGAAACACCATATATTTT. Its protein is CAVYEGNSGNTIYF.

J is TRBJ2-2 and V is TRBV4-1; D possibly matches TRBD1 or TRBD2 (5 bases each). CDR3 length: 16 residues. Trimming removed 0 bases from V and 1 base from J, with 9 bases in between. CDR1 is MGHRA and CDR2 is YSYEKL in the germline V gene. CDR3 sequence reads: CASSQDTGRNTGELFF. The CDR3 nucleotides read TGCGCCAGCAGCCAAGATACGGGGCGGAACACCGGGGAGCTGTTTTTT.